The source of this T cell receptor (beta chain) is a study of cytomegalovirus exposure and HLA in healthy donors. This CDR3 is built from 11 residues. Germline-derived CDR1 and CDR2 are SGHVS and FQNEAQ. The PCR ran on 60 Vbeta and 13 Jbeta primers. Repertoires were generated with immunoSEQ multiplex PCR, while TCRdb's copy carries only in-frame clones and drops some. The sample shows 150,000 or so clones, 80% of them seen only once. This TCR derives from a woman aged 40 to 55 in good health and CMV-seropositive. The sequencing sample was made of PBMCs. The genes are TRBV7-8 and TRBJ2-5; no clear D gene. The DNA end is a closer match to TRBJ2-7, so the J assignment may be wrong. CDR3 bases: TGTGCCAGCAGCCCCCGCTACGAGCAGTACTTC. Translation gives CASSPRYEQYF.